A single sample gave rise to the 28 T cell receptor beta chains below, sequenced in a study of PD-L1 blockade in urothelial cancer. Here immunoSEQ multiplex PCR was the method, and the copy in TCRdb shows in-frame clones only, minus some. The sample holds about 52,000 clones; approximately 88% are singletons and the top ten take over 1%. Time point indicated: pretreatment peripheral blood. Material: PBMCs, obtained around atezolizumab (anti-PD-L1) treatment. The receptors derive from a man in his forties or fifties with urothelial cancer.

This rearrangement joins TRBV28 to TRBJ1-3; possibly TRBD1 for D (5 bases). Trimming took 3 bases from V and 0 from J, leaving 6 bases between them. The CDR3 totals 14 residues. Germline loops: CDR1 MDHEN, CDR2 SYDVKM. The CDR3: CASSFDSSGNTIYF. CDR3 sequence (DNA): TGTGCCAGCAGTTTTGACAGCTCTGGAAACACCATATATTTT.

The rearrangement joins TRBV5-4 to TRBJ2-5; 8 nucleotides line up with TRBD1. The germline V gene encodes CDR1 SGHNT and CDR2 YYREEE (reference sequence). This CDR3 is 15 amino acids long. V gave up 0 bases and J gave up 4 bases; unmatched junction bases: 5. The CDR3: CASSLVGQGGETQYF. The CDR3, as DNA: TGTGCCAGCAGCTTGGTTGGACAGGGAGGAGAGACCCAGTACTTC.

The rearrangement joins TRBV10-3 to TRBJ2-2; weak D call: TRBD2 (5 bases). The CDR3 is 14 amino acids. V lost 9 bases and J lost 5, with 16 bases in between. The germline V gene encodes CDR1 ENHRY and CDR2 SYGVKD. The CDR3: CAIGYRDGTGELFF. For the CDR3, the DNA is TGTGCCATTGGCTATCGGGATGGAACCGGGGAGCTGTTTTTT.

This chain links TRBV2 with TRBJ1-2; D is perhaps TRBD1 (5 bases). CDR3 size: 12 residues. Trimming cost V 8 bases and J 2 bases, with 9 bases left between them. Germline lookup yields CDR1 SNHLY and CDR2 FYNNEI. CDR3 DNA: TGTGCCAGCCAGGGTGTGAACTATGGCTACACCTTC. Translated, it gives CASQGVNYGYTF.

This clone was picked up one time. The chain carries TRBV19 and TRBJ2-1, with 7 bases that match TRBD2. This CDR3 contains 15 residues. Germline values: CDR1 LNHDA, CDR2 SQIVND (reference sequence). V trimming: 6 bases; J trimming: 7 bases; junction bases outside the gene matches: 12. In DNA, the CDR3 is TGTGCCAGTAGCCCCCTGGCGGGAGCGGGGAATGAGCAGTTCTTC. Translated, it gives CASSPLAGAGNEQFF.

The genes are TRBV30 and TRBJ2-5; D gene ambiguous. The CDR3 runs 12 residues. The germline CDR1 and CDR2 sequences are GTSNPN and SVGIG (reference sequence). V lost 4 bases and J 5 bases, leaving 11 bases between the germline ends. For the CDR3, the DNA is TGTGCCTGGAAAGACGGGTGGGAGACCCAGTACTTC. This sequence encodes CAWKDGWETQYF.

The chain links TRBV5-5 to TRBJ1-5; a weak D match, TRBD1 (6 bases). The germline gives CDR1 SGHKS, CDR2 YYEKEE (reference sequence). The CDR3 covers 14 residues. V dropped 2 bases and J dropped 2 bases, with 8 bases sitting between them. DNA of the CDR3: TGTGCCAGCAGCTTAGCAGGGGGCAATCAGCCCCAGCATTTT. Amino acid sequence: CASSLAGGNQPQHF.

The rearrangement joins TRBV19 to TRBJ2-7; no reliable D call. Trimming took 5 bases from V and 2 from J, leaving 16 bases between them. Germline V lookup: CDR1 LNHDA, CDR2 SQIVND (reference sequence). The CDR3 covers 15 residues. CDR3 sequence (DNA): TGTGCCAGTAGTTACTTAAATGACTGGGCCTACGAGCAGTACTTC. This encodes CASSYLNDWAYEQYF.

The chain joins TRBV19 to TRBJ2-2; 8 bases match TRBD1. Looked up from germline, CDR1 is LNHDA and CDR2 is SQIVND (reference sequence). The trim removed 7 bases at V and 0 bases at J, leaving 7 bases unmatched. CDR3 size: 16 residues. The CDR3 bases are TGTGCCAGTACCCTTGGGACAGGAGCGAACACCGGGGAGCTGTTTTTT. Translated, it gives CASTLGTGANTGELFF.

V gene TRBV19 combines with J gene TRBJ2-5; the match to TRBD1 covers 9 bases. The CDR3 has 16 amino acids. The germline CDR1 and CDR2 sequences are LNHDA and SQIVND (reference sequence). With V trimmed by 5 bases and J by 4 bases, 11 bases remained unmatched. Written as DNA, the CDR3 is TGTGCCAGTAGTGCTTTATGGGACAGGGCCCCAGAGACCCAGTACTTC. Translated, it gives CASSALWDRAPETQYF. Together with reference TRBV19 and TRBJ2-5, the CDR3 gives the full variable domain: DGGITQSPKYLFRKEGQNVTLSCEQNLNHDAMYWYRQDPGQGLRLIYYSQIVNDFQKGDIAEGYSVSREKKESFPLTVTSAQKNPTAFYLCASSALWDRAPETQYFGPGTRLLVL.

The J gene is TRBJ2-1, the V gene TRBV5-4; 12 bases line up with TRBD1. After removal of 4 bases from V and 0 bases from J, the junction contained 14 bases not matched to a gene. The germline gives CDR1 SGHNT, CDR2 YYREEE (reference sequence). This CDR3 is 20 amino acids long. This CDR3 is CASSAGMGQGATGSYNEQFF. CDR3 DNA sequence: TGTGCCAGCAGCGCTGGTATGGGACAGGGGGCGACGGGCTCCTACAATGAGCAGTTCTTC.

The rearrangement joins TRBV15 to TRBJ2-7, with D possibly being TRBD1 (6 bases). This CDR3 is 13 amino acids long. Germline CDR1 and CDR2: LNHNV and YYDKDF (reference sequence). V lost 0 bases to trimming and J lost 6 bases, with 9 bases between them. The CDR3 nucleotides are TGTGCCACCAGCAGAGATTTAGGGGGCGAGCAGTACTTC. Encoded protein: CATSRDLGGEQYF. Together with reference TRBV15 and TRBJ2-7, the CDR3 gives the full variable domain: DAMVIQNPRYQVTQFGKPVTLSCSQTLNHNVMYWYQQKSSQAPKLLFHYYDKDFNNEADTPDNFQSRRPNTSFCFLDIRSPGLGDTAMYLCATSRDLGGEQYFGPGTRLTVT.

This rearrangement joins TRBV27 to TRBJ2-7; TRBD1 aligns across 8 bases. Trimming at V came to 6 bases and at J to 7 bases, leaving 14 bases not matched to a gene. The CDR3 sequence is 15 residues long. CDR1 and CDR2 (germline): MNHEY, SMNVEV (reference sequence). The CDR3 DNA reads TGTGCCAGCAGCAGACGACAGGGGACCTTTTGGGAGCAGTACTTC. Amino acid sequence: CASSRRQGTFWEQYF.

The CDR3 loop is CASSQDTGNRQPQHF. The CDR3 coding sequence is TGCGCCAGCAGCCAAGATACAGGGAATAGACAGCCCCAGCATTTT. This rearrangement joins TRBV4-3 to TRBJ1-5; tentative D call: TRBD1 (6 bases). This CDR3 contains 15 residues. Per the germline V gene, CDR1 is LGHNA and CDR2 is YSLEER. V was cut by 0 bases and J by 7 bases, with 13 bases left in between.

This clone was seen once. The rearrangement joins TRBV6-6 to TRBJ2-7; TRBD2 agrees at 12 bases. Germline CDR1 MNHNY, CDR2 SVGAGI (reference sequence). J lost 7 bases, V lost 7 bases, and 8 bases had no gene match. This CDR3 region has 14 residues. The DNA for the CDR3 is TGTGCCAGCATTCCCTCCGGACTAGCGGGGGAGCAGTACTTC. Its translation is CASIPSGLAGEQYF.

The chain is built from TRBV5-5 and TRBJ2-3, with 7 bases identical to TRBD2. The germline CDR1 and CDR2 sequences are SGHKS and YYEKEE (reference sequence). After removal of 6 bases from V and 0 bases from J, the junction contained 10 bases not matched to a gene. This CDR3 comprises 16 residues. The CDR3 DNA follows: TGTGCCAGCAACCTCCTGATGGGGGGGAGCACAGATACGCAGTATTTT. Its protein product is CASNLLMGGSTDTQYF.

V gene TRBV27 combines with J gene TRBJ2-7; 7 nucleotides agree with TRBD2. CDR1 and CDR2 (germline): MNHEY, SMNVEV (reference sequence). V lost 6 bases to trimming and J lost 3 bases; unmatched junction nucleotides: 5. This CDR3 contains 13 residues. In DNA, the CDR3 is TGTGCCAGCAGCCACGGGGGGAGCTACGAGCAGTACTTC. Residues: CASSHGGSYEQYF.

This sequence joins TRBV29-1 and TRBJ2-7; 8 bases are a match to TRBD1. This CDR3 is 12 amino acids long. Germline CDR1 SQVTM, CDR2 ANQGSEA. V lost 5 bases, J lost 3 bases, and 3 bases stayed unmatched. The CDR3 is CSVTGGNYEQYF. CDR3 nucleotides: TGCAGCGTTACAGGGGGGAACTACGAGCAGTACTTC.

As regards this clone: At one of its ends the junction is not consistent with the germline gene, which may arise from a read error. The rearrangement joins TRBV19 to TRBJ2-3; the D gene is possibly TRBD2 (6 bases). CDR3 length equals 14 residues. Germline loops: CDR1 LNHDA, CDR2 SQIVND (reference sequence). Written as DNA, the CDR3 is TGTGCCAGTAGTTGGAGTAGCGGCACCGATACGCAGTATTTT. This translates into CASSWSSGTDTQYF.

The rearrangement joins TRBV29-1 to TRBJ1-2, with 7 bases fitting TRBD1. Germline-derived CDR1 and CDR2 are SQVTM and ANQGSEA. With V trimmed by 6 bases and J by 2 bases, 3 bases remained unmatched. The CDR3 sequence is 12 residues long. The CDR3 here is CSVSDRNYGYTF. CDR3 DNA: TGCAGCGTATCGGACAGGAACTATGGCTACACCTTC.

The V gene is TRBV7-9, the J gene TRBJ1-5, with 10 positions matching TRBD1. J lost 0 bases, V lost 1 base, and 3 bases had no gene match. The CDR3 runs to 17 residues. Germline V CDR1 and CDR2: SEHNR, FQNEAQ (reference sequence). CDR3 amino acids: CASSLVGQGTSNQPQHF. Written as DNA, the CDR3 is TGTGCCAGCAGCTTAGTGGGACAGGGGACTAGCAATCAGCCCCAGCATTTT.

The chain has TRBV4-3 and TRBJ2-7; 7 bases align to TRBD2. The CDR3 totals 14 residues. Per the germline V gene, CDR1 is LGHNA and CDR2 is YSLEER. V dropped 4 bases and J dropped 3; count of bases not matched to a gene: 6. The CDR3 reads CASSRASGNYEQYF. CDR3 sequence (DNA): TGCGCCAGCAGCCGGGCTAGCGGAAACTACGAGCAGTACTTC.

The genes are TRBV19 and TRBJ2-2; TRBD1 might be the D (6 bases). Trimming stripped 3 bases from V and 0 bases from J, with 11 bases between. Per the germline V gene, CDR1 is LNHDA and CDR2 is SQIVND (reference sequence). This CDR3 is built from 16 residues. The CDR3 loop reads CASSIVQGANTGELFF. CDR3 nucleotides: TGTGCCAGTAGTATTGTACAGGGCGCGAACACCGGGGAGCTGTTTTTT.

The DNA of the CDR3 is TGTGCCAGCAGTACCAGGGGGCATGGTCGCGAGCAGTACTTC. Translation: CASSTRGHGREQYF. The chain employs TRBV6-5 and TRBJ2-7; 8 bases are shared with TRBD1. CDR3 length: 14 residues. J lost 6 bases, V lost 5 bases, and 9 bases had no gene match. The germline V gene encodes CDR1 MNHEY and CDR2 SVGAGI.

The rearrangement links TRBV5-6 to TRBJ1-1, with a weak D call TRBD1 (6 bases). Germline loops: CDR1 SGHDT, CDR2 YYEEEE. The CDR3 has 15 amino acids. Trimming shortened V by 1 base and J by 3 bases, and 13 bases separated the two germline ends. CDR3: CASSLPRHRDTEAFF. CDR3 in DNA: TGTGCCAGCAGCTTGCCCCGGCACAGGGACACTGAAGCTTTCTTT.

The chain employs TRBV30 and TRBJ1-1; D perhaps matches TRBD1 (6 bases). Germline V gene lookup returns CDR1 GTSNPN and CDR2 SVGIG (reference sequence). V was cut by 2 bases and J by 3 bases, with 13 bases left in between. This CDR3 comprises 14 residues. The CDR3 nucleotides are TGTGCCTGGAGTACGTGGGGGCGGGACACTGAAGCTTTCTTT. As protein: CAWSTWGRDTEAFF.

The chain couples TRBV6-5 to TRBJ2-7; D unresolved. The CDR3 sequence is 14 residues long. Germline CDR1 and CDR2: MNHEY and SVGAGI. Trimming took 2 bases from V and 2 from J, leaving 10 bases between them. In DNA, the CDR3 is TGTGCCAGCAGTTACGGGTCTAGAACCTACGAGCAGTACTTC. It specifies CASSYGSRTYEQYF.

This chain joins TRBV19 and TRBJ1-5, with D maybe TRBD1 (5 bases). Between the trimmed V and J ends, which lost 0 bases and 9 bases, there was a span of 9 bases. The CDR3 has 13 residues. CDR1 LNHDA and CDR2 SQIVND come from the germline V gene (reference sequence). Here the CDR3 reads CASSIEEGMPQHF. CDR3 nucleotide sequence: TGTGCCAGTAGTATAGAGGAGGGGATGCCCCAGCATTTT.